The 19 T cell receptor beta chains below come from one sample, sequenced in a study of T-cell reconstitution after alpha-beta-depleted transplantation in children. Using unique molecular identifiers, the investigators prepared the TCRbeta library. Each CDR3 protein is one row after TCRdb ran MiXCR on the PCR reads. The data show about 58,000 distinct CDR3 sequences, 35% to 55% seen once. Sequencing used PBMCs, mostly from graft donor cells, obtained 360 days after TCRalphabeta/CD19-depleted stem cell transplant. The receptors come from a male patient under 18 who had a stem cell transplant for acute lymphoblastic leukemia, so the T cells may come from the graft donor.

This sequence joins TRBV29-1 and TRBJ2-5; 9 nucleotides align to TRBD1. Germline loops: CDR1 SQVTM, CDR2 ANQGSEA. The trim removed 7 bases at V and 5 bases at J, leaving 5 bases unmatched. This CDR3 has 12 amino acids. The CDR3: CSAGTGRETQYF. Written as DNA, the CDR3 is TGCAGCGCTGGGACAGGGAGGGAGACCCAGTACTTC.

This clonotype was seen more than once but under ten times. The rearrangement links TRBV12-3 or TRBV12-4 to TRBJ2-5, with D unclear. Trimming cost V 3 bases and J 5 bases, with 4 bases left between them. The CDR3 has 11 amino acids. CDR3 nucleotides: TGTGCCAGCAGTTTGAGTGAGACCCAGTACTTC. Translated, it gives CASSLSETQYF.

This clonotype occurred once. The chain combines TRBV6-5 with TRBJ2-7, with D possibly being TRBD2 (5 bases). Looked up from germline, CDR1 is MNHEY and CDR2 is SVGAGI. The CDR3 extends over 13 amino acids. Trimming removed 2 bases at V and 3 bases at J, with 8 bases between. This chain's CDR3 is CASSYAGGYEQYF. Written as DNA, the CDR3 is TGTGCCAGCAGTTACGCCGGAGGCTACGAGCAGTACTTC.

This chain links TRBV3-1 with TRBJ2-5; 9 positions agree with TRBD1. Per germline, CDR1 LGHDT and CDR2 YNNKEL (reference sequence). This CDR3 region has 15 residues. Trimming removed 9 bases from V and 2 bases from J; junction bases left unmatched: 10. CDR3 DNA sequence: TGTGCCAGTGTCGGATTCGGACAGGGGCAAGAGACCCAGTACTTC. Amino acid sequence: CASVGFGQGQETQYF.

J is TRBJ1-1 and V is TRBV6-5, with D possibly being TRBD1 (5 bases). CDR1 MNHEY and CDR2 SVGAGI come from the germline V gene. This CDR3 comprises 16 residues. The V and J ends lost 0 bases and 0 bases respectively, with 11 bases between them. The CDR3 is CASSYSQGRMNTEAFF. The CDR3 DNA reads as TGTGCCAGCAGTTACTCCCAGGGAAGGATGAACACTGAAGCTTTCTTT.

The V call is TRBV12-3 or TRBV12-4, the J call TRBJ2-7; D perhaps matches TRBD2 (5 bases). Between the trimmed V and J ends, which lost 4 bases and 5 bases, there was a span of 15 bases. The CDR3 length is 14 residues. The CDR3 sequence: CASSSPKLGNEQYF. CDR3 in DNA: TGTGCCAGCAGTTCCCCAAAACTCGGGAACGAGCAGTACTTC.

In its sample, this clonotype was seen a few times. This chain connects TRBV10-3 to TRBJ2-7, with 11 positions matching TRBD2. With V trimmed by 6 bases and J by 7 bases, 14 bases remained unmatched. The CDR3 consists of 16 residues. The germline V gene has CDR1 ENHRY and CDR2 SYGVKD. CDR3 DNA: TGTGCCATCAGCCCTACTAGCGGGAGTTCGATCCGGGAGCAGTACTTC. Translation: CAISPTSGSSIREQYF.

The rearrangement joins TRBV5-6 to TRBJ2-3; TRBD2 aligns across 12 bases. The V gene's germline CDR1 is SGHDT and CDR2 YYEEEE. J lost 1 base, V lost 0 bases, and 3 bases had no gene match. The CDR3 sequence is 17 residues long. The chain's CDR3 is CASSLARLAGGTDTQYF. Here the CDR3 DNA reads TGTGCCAGCAGCTTGGCCCGACTAGCGGGGGGCACAGATACGCAGTATTTT.

The genes are TRBV29-1 and TRBJ2-1, with D maybe TRBD1 (5 bases). There are 14 residues in the CDR3. Germline V lookup: CDR1 SQVTM, CDR2 ANQGSEA. V lost 3 bases and J lost 5, with 14 bases in between. The CDR3 DNA is TGCAGCGTTGATCTCAGGGATTCCCACAATGAGCAGTTCTTC. This codes for CSVDLRDSHNEQFF.

V is TRBV7-2 and J is TRBJ1-1; D remains ambiguous. The CDR3 has 13 residues. CDR1 and CDR2 from the germline V gene are SGHTA and FQGNSA. The V end lost 2 bases, the J end lost 0 bases, and 4 bases lay between the germline ends. The CDR3 protein is CASSLHVNTEAFF. The CDR3 nucleotides are TGTGCCAGCAGCTTACACGTGAACACTGAAGCTTTCTTT.

This clonotype was counted ten times or more. This sequence joins TRBV5-1 and TRBJ2-7, with D possibly TRBD2 on 6 matching bases. The ends were cut back, 0 bases at V and 6 bases at J, with 7 bases in the middle. CDR1 and CDR2 (germline): SGHRS, YFSETQ. The CDR3 is 12 residues long. CDR3 protein: CASSLVGGEQYF. CDR3 DNA: TGCGCCAGCAGCTTGGTGGGGGGCGAGCAGTACTTC. The full variable domain, its missing parts supplied by reference TRBV5-1 and TRBJ2-7, is KAGVTQTPRYLIKTRGQQVTLSCSPISGHRSVSWYQQTPGQGLQFLFEYFSETQRNKGNFPGRFSGRQFSNSRSEMNVSTLELGDSALYLCASSLVGGEQYFGPGTRLTVT.

V is TRBV5-1 and J is TRBJ2-1; 7 nucleotides line up with TRBD1. Looked up from germline, CDR1 is SGHRS and CDR2 is YFSETQ. The CDR3 length is 15 residues. V shed 0 bases and J 5 bases; nucleotides not matched to a gene: 5. The DNA for the CDR3 is TGCGCCAGCAGCTTGGTCGGGACAGATCACAATGAGCAGTTCTTC. It is translated as CASSLVGTDHNEQFF. The full variable domain, completed using reference TRBV5-1 and TRBJ2-1, is KAGVTQTPRYLIKTRGQQVTLSCSPISGHRSVSWYQQTPGQGLQFLFEYFSETQRNKGNFPGRFSGRQFSNSRSEMNVSTLELGDSALYLCASSLVGTDHNEQFFGPGTRLTVL.

The count of this clonotype is one. The chain's CDR3 is CASSGQGGREQYF. The CDR3 DNA is TGTGCCAGCAGTGGACAGGGCGGGAGAGAGCAGTACTTC. This chain links TRBV2 with TRBJ2-7; D tentatively reads TRBD1 or TRBD2 (7 bases each). Germline V gene data show CDR1 as SNHLY and CDR2 as FYNNEI. The CDR3 totals 13 residues. V was cut by 4 bases and J by 7 bases, with 14 bases left in between.

This chain connects TRBV27 to TRBJ2-5; D may be TRBD1 (6 bases). The V gene lost 2 bases and the J gene lost 4 bases, with 11 bases spanning the gap. Germline assignment: CDR1 MNHEY and CDR2 SMNVEV (reference sequence). This CDR3 has 14 residues. The CDR3 is CASSLGGGVETQYF. CDR3 DNA: TGTGCCAGCAGTTTAGGGGGCGGAGTAGAGACCCAGTACTTC.

V gene TRBV10-3 combines with J gene TRBJ2-7; 7 nucleotides agree with TRBD1. This CDR3 is 14 amino acids long. V shed 10 bases, J shed 3 bases, and the junction held 12 bases outside the gene matches. CDR1 ENHRY and CDR2 SYGVKD come from the germline V gene. CDR3 bases: TGTGCCACCGTGGACAGGCCAGAAGACTACGAGCAGTACTTC. It yields the protein CATVDRPEDYEQYF.

This clonotype was picked up a small number of times. The rearrangement uses TRBV20-1 and TRBJ2-7, with 9 bases identical to TRBD2. Germline V lookup: CDR1 DFQATT, CDR2 SNEGSKA (reference sequence). After removal of 3 bases from V and 0 bases from J, the junction contained 12 bases not matched to a gene. The CDR3 is made up of 17 amino acids. The CDR3 sequence: CSASTTSGSLSSYEQYF. CDR3 bases: TGCAGTGCTAGTACCACTAGCGGGTCCCTGAGCTCCTACGAGCAGTACTTC.

The V gene is TRBV6-5, the J gene TRBJ1-5; no clear D gene. The CDR3 runs 14 residues. V was cut by 0 bases and J by 3 bases, with 6 bases left in between. Germline V CDR1 and CDR2: MNHEY, SVGAGI. The CDR3 is CASSYSEDNQPQHF. In DNA, the CDR3 is TGTGCCAGCAGTTACTCAGAGGACAATCAGCCCCAGCATTTT.

The rearrangement joins TRBV12-3 or TRBV12-4 to TRBJ2-5, with TRBD1 identical over 9 bases. The CDR3 contains 15 residues. With V trimmed by 0 bases and J by 6 bases, 5 bases remained unmatched. The CDR3 loop is CASSLATGGTQTQYF. The DNA of the CDR3 is TGTGCCAGCAGTTTAGCGACAGGGGGGACGCAGACCCAGTACTTC.

The V call is TRBV28, the J call TRBJ2-1; 14 bases align to TRBD2. Germline assignment: CDR1 MDHEN and CDR2 SYDVKM. V lost 1 base and J lost 7; bases outside the gene matches: 9. The CDR3 loop spans 18 amino acids. This CDR3 reads CASSLLRKGLAGDNEQFF. The DNA of the CDR3 is TGTGCCAGCAGTTTATTGAGGAAGGGACTAGCGGGAGATAATGAGCAGTTCTTC.